This entry concerns a single T cell receptor (beta chain). Its antigen is currently unknown. Diagnoses were made from clinical symptoms, serum measures (thyroxine and TRAb), thyroid ultrasound and orbital computed tomography. This sample is part of a study of T cells in Graves' hyperthyroidism and ophthalmopathy. Study-level information: Upon initial diagnosis and before any treatment, peripheral blood was collected. Overall study findings and caveats: It was a median 6.5 months before onset that the model predicted ophthalmopathy. Most clonotypes expanded in the thyroid (above 0.001) were also present in blood.

V was clipped by 0 bases and J by 4 bases, with 10 bases between them. The CDR3 contains 14 residues. CDR1 is SGDLS, CDR2 YYNGEE, per germline. TCR beta CDR3 sequences were amplified from RNA transcripts. The HTBI primer set was used in a first-round RT-PCR of the TCR CDR3. TCRdb reprocessed the multiplex PCR reads with MiXCR, giving one entry per CDR3 protein. The repertoire has approximately 300,000 distinct CDR3 sequences, roughly 19% of them found once; the top ten carry 35% to 45%. Sequencing was performed on blood. The chain is built from TRBV9 and TRBJ1-1; no definite D call. The TCR comes from a middle-aged man with Graves' ophthalmopathy. The CDR3 reads CASSVGGWGTEAFF. Written as DNA, the CDR3 is TGTGCCAGCAGCGTAGGGGGTTGGGGCACTGAAGCTTTCTTT.